This TCR beta chain was captured by sequencing in a study of blood T cell repertoires in COVID-19. On the study more broadly: PBMCs, B-cell-depleted T cells, or T cells were the source of the cDNA or gDNA that made up the material.

Per the germline V gene, CDR1 is SGHRS and CDR2 is YFSETQ. There are 17 residues in the CDR3. J was trimmed by 8 bases and V by 6 bases; bases with no gene match: 19. Only in-frame clones appear in the TCRdb table, and some are missing; sequencing was by immunoSEQ multiplex PCR. The sample carries approximately 240,000 clones, around 85% recorded once. This TCR was sampled from a woman aged 40-49 years with active or convalescent COVID-19. Source material: peripheral blood. This rearrangement joins TRBV5-1 to TRBJ2-1; 8 bases are shared with TRBD2. For the CDR3, the DNA is TGCGCCAGCAACCGGGGGGGTACCACCCTCAGAGTCGATGAGCAGTTCTTC. Its protein product is CASNRGGTTLRVDEQFF.